This T cell receptor beta chain was sequenced in a study of T cells in Graves' hyperthyroidism and ophthalmopathy. Regarding the study as a whole: Ophthalmopathy, as predicted by the model, came a median around 7 months after the prediction. Most expanded thyroid clonotypes above 0.001 also appeared in blood.

The TCR beta CDR3 regions underwent amplification using RNA transcripts as the source. An initial round of RT-PCR targeting the TCR CDR3 relied on the HTBI primer set. MiXCR, run by TCRdb on the multiplex PCR reads, gives a single entry per CDR3 protein. The sample yields approximately 400,000 distinct CDR3 sequences, 14% to 15% seen once. The ends lost 1 base at V and 2 bases at J; junction bases unmatched: 3. Germline loops: CDR1 SGHDN, CDR2 FVKESK. CDR3 length equals 15 residues. This clonotype was counted ten times or more. Its antigen is unknown. The sequencing sample was made of blood. This rearrangement joins TRBV14 to TRBJ2-7; TRBD2 agrees at 9 bases. The source of this sequence is a woman aged 30 to 39 with Graves' hyperthyroidism. The CDR3 sequence is CASSQGLADPYEQYF. CDR3 bases: TGTGCCAGCAGCCAAGGACTAGCGGACCCCTACGAGCAGTACTTC.